This T cell receptor beta chain was profiled in a study of follicular helper T cells after annual influenza vaccination. Documented time point: 2015-2016 season, 7 days after influenza vaccination. V lost 6 bases, J lost 5 bases, and 13 bases lay in between. This CDR3 has 14 residues. Germline V lookup: CDR1 MNHEY, CDR2 SVGAGI. Data came from immunoSEQ multiplex PCR; TCRdb stores just in-frame clones and leaves some out. Altogether 2,100 or so clones are present, approximately 84% being singletons, with the ten largest covering about 3.2%. Material: CXCR5+ CD38- circulating T follicular helper cells from blood, obtained 7 days after influenza vaccination. Subset in this sample: circulating Tfh, non-naive CD4+CXCR5+PD-1+ (ICOS+CD38+ or ICOS-CD38-). This receptor was identified in an adult who received the influenza vaccine. This sequence joins TRBV6-5 and TRBJ1-4; D is possibly TRBD1 (5 bases). The CDR3 is CASSTGTLNEKLFF. CDR3 in DNA: TGTGCCAGCAGCACAGGCACGTTAAATGAAAAACTGTTTTTT.